Described below is a single T cell receptor beta chain sequence and its context. The sample is drawn from a study of T cell changes during pregnancy in multiple sclerosis. Profiled with immunoSEQ multiplex PCR; TCRdb holds only in-frame clones, not every one. The repertoire holds tens of thousands of clones, 88% seen once, with 5.5% to 6% in the top ten. Germline CDR1 reads MNHEY; CDR2 reads SMNVEV (reference sequence). The CDR3 runs to 15 residues. The V end was cut by 7 bases, the J end by 3 bases, with 18 bases between. The sample here was CD8+ T cells from peripheral blood mononuclear cells, taken after pregnancy. The V and J genes are TRBV27 and TRBJ1-1, with D tentatively TRBD1 (6 bases). The sequence derives from a female donor in good health, enrolled as a control in a pregnancy study. The CDR3 sequence is CASMGRGMEDTEAFF. The DNA of the CDR3 is TGTGCCAGCATGGGCAGGGGAATGGAGGACACTGAAGCTTTCTTT.